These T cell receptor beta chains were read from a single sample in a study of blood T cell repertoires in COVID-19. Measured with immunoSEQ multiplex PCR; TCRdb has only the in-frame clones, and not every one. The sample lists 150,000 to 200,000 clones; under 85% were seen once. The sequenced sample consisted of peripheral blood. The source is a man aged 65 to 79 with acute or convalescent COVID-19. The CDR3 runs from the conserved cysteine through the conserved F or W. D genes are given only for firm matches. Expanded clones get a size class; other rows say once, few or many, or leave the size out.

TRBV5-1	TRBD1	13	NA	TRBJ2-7	TGCGCCAGCAGCCCCCGGGACAGGGGCGAGCAGTACTTC	CASSPRDRGEQYF
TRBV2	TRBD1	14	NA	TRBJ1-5	TGTGCCAGCAGTTCCGGGACAGGAGGACAGCCCCAGCATTTT	CASSSGTGGQPQHF
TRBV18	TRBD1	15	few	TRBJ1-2	TGTGCCAGCTCACCCTCCGGACAGGGCAACTATGGCTACACCTTC	CASSPSGQGNYGYTF
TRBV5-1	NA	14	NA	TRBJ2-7	TGCGCCAGCAGCTTGGCCGGGACAAACTACGAGCAGTACTTC	CASSLAGTNYEQYF
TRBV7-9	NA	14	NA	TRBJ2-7	TGTGCCAGCAGCCTGTCTCTAGGCGCCTACGAGCAGTACTTC	CASSLSLGAYEQYF
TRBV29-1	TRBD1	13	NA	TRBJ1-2	TGCAGCGTTGAGACAGGGGGAACGCAAATCTACACCTTC	CSVETGGTQIYTF
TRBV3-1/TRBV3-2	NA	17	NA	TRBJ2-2	TGTGCCAGCAGCCAGACAGGGACTAGGAGAATCACCGGGGAGCTGTTTTTT	CASSQTGTRRITGELFF
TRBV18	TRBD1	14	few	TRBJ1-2	TGTGCCAGCTCACCCCGTAGTGAGGGGGCTGGCTACACCTTC	CASSPRSEGAGYTF
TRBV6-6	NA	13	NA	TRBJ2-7	TGTGCCAGCAGTTACTCGTTGGCTGCCGAGCAGTACTTC	CASSYSLAAEQYF
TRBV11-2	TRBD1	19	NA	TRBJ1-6	TGTGCCAGCAGCTTAAATCTTCCCGGCCGGGACAGGGTTTATTCACCCCTCCACTTT	CASSLNLPGRDRVYSPLHF
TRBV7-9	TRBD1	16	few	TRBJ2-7	TGTGCCAGCAGCCGCCCTAGGGGACAGGGGGCTTATGAGCAGTACTTC	CASSRPRGQGAYEQYF
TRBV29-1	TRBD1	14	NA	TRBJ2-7	TGCAGCGTTAGGAGGGGGGACAGGGGGTACGAGCAGTACTTC	CSVRRGDRGYEQYF
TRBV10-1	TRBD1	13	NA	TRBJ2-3	TGCGCCAGCAAGGACAGGGTTGGGGATACGCAGTATTTT	CASKDRVGDTQYF
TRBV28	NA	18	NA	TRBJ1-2	TGTGCCAGCAGTTTCCCCAGGTTGGGCTTCTCTTTCGACTATGGCTACACCTTC	CASSFPRLGFSFDYGYTF
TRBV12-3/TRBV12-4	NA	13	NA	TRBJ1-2	TGTGCCAGCAGTTTGGCGGCTAACTATGGCTACACCTTC	CASSLAANYGYTF
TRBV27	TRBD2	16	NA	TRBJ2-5	TGTGCCAGCAGTTTATGGGCGGGAGAGCTGGGCGGGACCCAGTACTTC	CASSLWAGELGGTQYF
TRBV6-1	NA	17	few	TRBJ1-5	TGTGCCAGCAGTGAACTAGGGGCAGTTTATAGCAATCAGCCCCAGCATTTT	CASSELGAVYSNQPQHF
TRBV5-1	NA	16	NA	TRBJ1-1	TGCGCCAGCAGCTTGGTTGGTGGAGGGCTCGCTGGTGAAGCTTTCTTT	CASSLVGGGLAGEAFF
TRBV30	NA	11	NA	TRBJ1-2	TGTGCCTGGAGTGTATTATATGGCTACACCTTC	CAWSVLYGYTF
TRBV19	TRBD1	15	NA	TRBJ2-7	TGTGCCAGTAGTGGGGGACAGGGGGTAATCTACGAGCAGTACTTC	CASSGGQGVIYEQYF
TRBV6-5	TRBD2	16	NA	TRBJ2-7	TGTGCCAGCAGTTACCGGCCTAGCGGGTCCTCCTACGAGCAGTACTTC	CASSYRPSGSSYEQYF
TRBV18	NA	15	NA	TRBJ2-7	TGTGCCAGCTCACCACCGGGACACCTCTCCTACGAGCAGTACTTC	CASSPPGHLSYEQYF
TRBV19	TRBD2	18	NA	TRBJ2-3	TGTGCCAGTAGTATACGGGTTGTGGCGGGAGAAGGAACAGATACGCAGTATTTT	CASSIRVVAGEGTDTQYF
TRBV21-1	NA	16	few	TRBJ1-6	TGTGCCAGCAGCAGAATTACAGAGAACTATAATTCACCCCTCCACTTT	CASSRITENYNSPLHF
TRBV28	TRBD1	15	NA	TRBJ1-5	TGTGCCAGTAACGCAGACAGGGGCCGCAATCAGCCCCAGCATTTT	CASNADRGRNQPQHF
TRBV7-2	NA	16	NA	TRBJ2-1	TGTGCCAGCAGCTTACAACCCCTTAGCTCCTACAATGAGCAGTTCTTC	CASSLQPLSSYNEQFF
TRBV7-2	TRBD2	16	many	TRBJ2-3	TGTGCCAGCAGTCAAATTAGCGGGTCGAGCACAGATACGCAGTATTTT	CASSQISGSSTDTQYF
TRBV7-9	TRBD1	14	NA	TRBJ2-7	TGTGCCAGCAGCCCACCGGGACAGACATGGGGGCAGTACTTC	CASSPPGQTWGQYF
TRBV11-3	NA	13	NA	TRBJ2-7	TGTGCCAGCAGCTTAGGGGGGGGGCGTGAGCAGTACTTC	CASSLGGGREQYF
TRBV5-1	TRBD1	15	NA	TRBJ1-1	TGCGCCAGCAGCTTTCTGCCGGGACAGGGGGCTGAAGCTTTCTTT	CASSFLPGQGAEAFF
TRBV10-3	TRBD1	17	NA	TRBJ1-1	TGTGCCATCAGTGCTGGAGCGGGGACAGGGAGCCTGGCGGGAGCTTTCTTT	CAISAGAGTGSLAGAFF
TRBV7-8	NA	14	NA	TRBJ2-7	TGTGCCAGCAGCTTAAGTCGGGGTTCCCACGAGCAGTACTTC	CASSLSRGSHEQYF
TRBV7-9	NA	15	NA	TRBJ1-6	TGTGCCAGCAGCTTGGGCAGAAGTGATAATTCACCCCTCCACTTT	CASSLGRSDNSPLHF
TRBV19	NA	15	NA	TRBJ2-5	TGTGCCAGTAGTACACAGGGAGGGGGCCAAGAGACCCAGTACTTC	CASSTQGGGQETQYF
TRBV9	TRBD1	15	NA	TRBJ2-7	TGTGCCAGCAGCGTAGGTACAGGGGACTCCTACGAGCAGTACTTC	CASSVGTGDSYEQYF
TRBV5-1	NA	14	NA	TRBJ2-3	TGCGCCAGCAGCTTGAGTTCCGGTGAAGATACGCAGTATTTT	CASSLSSGEDTQYF
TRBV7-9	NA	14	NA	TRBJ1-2	TGTGCCAGCAGCTTCCCAGGGAGGGACTATGGCTACACCTTC	CASSFPGRDYGYTF
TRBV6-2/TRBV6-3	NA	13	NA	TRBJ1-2	TGTGCCAGCAGTTACTCGGGCAGATGGGGCTACACCTTC	CASSYSGRWGYTF
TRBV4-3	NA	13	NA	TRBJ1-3	TGCGCCAGCAGCCAAGACAGGTCAAACACCATATATTTT	CASSQDRSNTIYF
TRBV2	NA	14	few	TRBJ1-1	TGTGCCAGCAGAACCGACAGAAAGAACACTGAAGCTTTCTTT	CASRTDRKNTEAFF
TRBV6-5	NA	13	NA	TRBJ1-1	TGTGCCAGCAGACCCGACATTCAAAGGGAAGCTTTCTTT	CASRPDIQREAFF
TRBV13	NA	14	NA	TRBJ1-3	TGTGCCAGCAGCTTCTATAGCTCTGGAAACACCATATATTTT	CASSFYSSGNTIYF
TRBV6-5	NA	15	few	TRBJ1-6	TGTGCCAGCAGTTTTGATTCACAGGGCGATTCACCCCTCCACTTT	CASSFDSQGDSPLHF
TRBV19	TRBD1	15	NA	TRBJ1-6	TGTGCCAGTAGAAAACAGGGGCCAGGAACATCACCCCTCCACTTT	CASRKQGPGTSPLHF
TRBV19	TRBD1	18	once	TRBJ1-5	TGTGCCAGTAGCCCGACCGGGACAGGGAAAGGTAGCAATCAGCCCCAGCATTTT	CASSPTGTGKGSNQPQHF
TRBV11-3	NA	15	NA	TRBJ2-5	TGTGCCAGCAGCGACAGCCTCAGGAACCAAGAGACCCAGTACTTC	CASSDSLRNQETQYF